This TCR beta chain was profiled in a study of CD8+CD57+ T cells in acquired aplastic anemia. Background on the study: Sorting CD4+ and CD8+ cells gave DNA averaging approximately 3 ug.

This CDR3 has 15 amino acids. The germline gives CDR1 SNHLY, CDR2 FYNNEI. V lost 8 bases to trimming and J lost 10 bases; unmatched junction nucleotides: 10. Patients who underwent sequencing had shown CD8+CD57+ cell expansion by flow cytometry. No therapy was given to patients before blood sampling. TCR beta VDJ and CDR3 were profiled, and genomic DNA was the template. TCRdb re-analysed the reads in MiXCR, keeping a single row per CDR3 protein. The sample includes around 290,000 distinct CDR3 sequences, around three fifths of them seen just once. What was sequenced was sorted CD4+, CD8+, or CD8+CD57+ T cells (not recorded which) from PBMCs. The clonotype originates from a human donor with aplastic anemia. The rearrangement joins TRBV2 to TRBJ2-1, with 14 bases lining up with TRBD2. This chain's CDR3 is CASHPGTSGRGEQFF. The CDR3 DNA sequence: TGTGCCAGCCACCCCGGGACTAGCGGGAGAGGGGAGCAGTTCTTC.